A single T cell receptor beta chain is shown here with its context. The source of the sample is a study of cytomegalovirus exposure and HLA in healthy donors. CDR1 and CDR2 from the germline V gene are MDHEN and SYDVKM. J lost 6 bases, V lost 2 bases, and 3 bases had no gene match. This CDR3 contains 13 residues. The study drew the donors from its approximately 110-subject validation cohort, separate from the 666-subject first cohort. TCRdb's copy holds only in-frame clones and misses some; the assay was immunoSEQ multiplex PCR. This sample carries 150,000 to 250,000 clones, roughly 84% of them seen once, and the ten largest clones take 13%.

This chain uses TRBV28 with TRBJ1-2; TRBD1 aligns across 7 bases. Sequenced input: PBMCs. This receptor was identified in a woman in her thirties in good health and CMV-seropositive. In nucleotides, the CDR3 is TGTGCCAGCAGTTTAGAAGGGGGCAATGGCTACACCTTC. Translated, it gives CASSLEGGNGYTF.